The 16 T cell receptor beta chains below all came from one sample that was sequenced in a study of blood T cells in healthy people across ages. A second PCR of roughly 6 to 12 cycles used a sample-barcoded 5' primer and a J-beta primer mix. TCRdb redid the calling of the 5' RACE reads with MiXCR, one entry per CDR3 protein. Of some 1.4 million distinct CDR3 sequences in the sample, approximately 42% are singletons; the top ten hold 7.9%. Sequenced input: blood. These TCRs come from a woman aged 18-29 years in good health.

This clonotype was detected a few times. One junction end disagrees with the germline gene, perhaps due to a read error. This chain uses TRBV7-9 with TRBJ2-5; D is uncertain. Near its end, the DNA agrees better with TRBJ2-7, so the J call may be wrong. CDR3 length equals 12 residues. CDR1 is SEHNR and CDR2 is FQNEAQ in the germline V gene (reference sequence). CDR3: CASGLVNYEQYF. Here the CDR3 DNA reads TGTGCCAGCGGCTTGGTGAACTACGAGCAGTACTTC.

Written as DNA, the CDR3 is TGTGCCAGTGTGACGGACTCCTCGAAGGCCGAGCAGTACTTC. Protein sequence: CASVTDSSKAEQYF. The rearrangement uses TRBV18 and TRBJ2-5; possibly TRBD2 for D (5 bases). With the DNA end fitting TRBJ2-7 better, the J assignment may be wrong. This CDR3 has 14 residues. Germline V gene lookup returns CDR1 KGHSH and CDR2 LQKENI.

This chain joins TRBV20-1 and TRBJ2-5, with D possibly matching TRBD1 (5 bases). The V end was cut by 6 bases, the J end by 1 base, with 12 bases between. This CDR3 contains 13 residues. In germline, CDR1 is DFQATT, CDR2 SNEGSKA (reference sequence). This CDR3 is CSARKGIQETQYF. CDR3 nucleotides: TGCAGTGCCAGAAAGGGGATCCAAGAGACCCAGTACTTC.

This clonotype appeared a few times. V is TRBV4-1 and J is TRBJ1-1; TRBD1 aligns across 8 bases. This CDR3 has 18 amino acids. With 4 bases clipped from V and 0 bases from J, the junction kept 13 bases outside the gene matches. Looked up from germline, CDR1 is MGHRA and CDR2 is YSYEKL. The CDR3 bases are TGCGCCAGCAGCCCCAGGGGGCCGGGAATACGCATGAACACTGAAGCTTTCTTT. It specifies CASSPRGPGIRMNTEAFF.

Remarks on this clonotype: This clone may be a read error of a much larger clone one base away. The chain recombines TRBV5-1 with TRBJ1-5; D is possibly TRBD1 (5 bases). CDR3 size: 15 residues. Looked up from germline, CDR1 is SGHRS and CDR2 is YFSETQ. For the CDR3, the DNA is TGCGCCAGCAGCTTGGGGGGGACGGGCAATCAGCCCCGGCATTTT. Its translation is CASSLGGTGNQPRHF.

The chain has TRBV7-6 and TRBJ1-3; D is perhaps TRBD1 (6 bases). The V gene lost 5 bases and the J gene lost 3 bases, with 14 bases spanning the gap. This CDR3 is 15 amino acids long. In germline, CDR1 is SGHVS, CDR2 FNYEAQ. CDR3 residues: CASSPVGGIGNTIYF. The CDR3 DNA reads TGTGCCAGCAGCCCCGTCGGGGGCATTGGAAACACCATATATTTT.

The genes are TRBV6-1 and TRBJ1-1, with D perhaps TRBD1 (6 bases). CDR1 and CDR2 (germline): MNHNS, SASEGT. The V gene lost 4 bases and the J gene lost 4 bases, with 13 bases spanning the gap. The CDR3 has 14 amino acids. CDR3 bases: TGTGCCAGCAGTGTTGGTACAGGGAGCACTGAAGCTTTCTTT. As protein: CASSVGTGSTEAFF.

This clonotype was observed a handful of times. This chain joins TRBV20-1 and TRBJ2-7, with 10 bases identical to TRBD2. The CDR3 is made up of 16 amino acids. V was clipped by 0 bases and J by 2 bases; unmatched bases: 7. The germline V gene encodes CDR1 DFQATT and CDR2 SNEGSKA (reference sequence). The DNA for the CDR3 is TGCAGTGCTAGAGATCAGAGAGCGGGAGGGACCTACGAGCAGTACTTC. Translating gives CSARDQRAGGTYEQYF.

The CDR3 DNA sequence: TGTGCCAGCAGTTCCTTAGCGGGAGTCTTAGGGAGGTGGTTCTTC. It translates to CASSSLAGVLGRWFF. The genes are TRBV6-5 and TRBJ2-1, with TRBD2 matching over 9 bases. The CDR3 sequence is 15 residues long. With 4 bases clipped from V and 15 bases from J, the junction kept 16 bases outside the gene matches. CDR1 MNHEY and CDR2 SVGAGI come from the germline V gene.

This chain joins TRBV7-2 and TRBJ2-7, with 8 positions matching TRBD2. The junction had 8 bases not matched to a gene; V was cut back by 5 bases and J by 2 bases. CDR1 is SGHTA, CDR2 FQGNSA, per germline. There are 15 residues in the CDR3. The CDR3 nucleotides are TGTGCCAGCAGCCGGACTAGCTTAAAAGCCTACGAGCAGTACTTC. Translated: CASSRTSLKAYEQYF.

This clonotype was recorded a few times. V and J are TRBV5-1 and TRBJ2-3; D is ambiguous. The CDR3 is made up of 15 amino acids. The germline V gene encodes CDR1 SGHRS and CDR2 YFSETQ. V was trimmed by 4 bases and J by 0 bases, leaving 12 bases between them. CDR3 in amino acids: CASSLLGVSTDTQYF. CDR3 nucleotide sequence: TGCGCCAGCAGCCTGCTTGGGGTTAGCACAGATACGCAGTATTTT.

Concerning this clonotype: Because it lacks the conserved phenylalanine or tryptophan at the end, this CDR3 is likely a read error. Here the CDR3 reads CSARDPGRSDTQYS. The CDR3 DNA sequence: TGCAGTGCTAGAGATCCGGGACGTTCGGATACGCAGTATTCT. V and J are TRBV20-1 and TRBJ2-3; D is perhaps TRBD1 or TRBD2 (5 bases each). The CDR3 is made up of 14 amino acids. Germline-derived CDR1 and CDR2 are DFQATT and SNEGSKA (reference sequence). Trimming took 0 bases from V and 6 from J, leaving 13 bases between them.

The chain links TRBV12-3 or TRBV12-4 to TRBJ2-7; 12 bases agree with TRBD2. This CDR3 is 17 amino acids long. The trim removed 5 bases at V and 0 bases at J, leaving 8 bases unmatched. This CDR3 is CASSGGLAGSFSYEQYF. Written as DNA, the CDR3 is TGTGCCAGCAGTGGCGGACTAGCGGGAAGCTTCTCCTACGAGCAGTACTTC.

This clonotype occurred a few times. This chain connects TRBV5-1 to TRBJ2-1, with 8 bases that match TRBD2. TRBJ2-7 matches the DNA end more closely, so the J call is doubtful. CDR3 length equals 16 residues. The germline V gene has CDR1 SGHRS and CDR2 YFSETQ. This CDR3 reads CASMGVSGGGYNEQYF. CDR3 nucleotide sequence: TGCGCCAGCATGGGGGTAAGCGGGGGTGGCTACAATGAGCAGTACTTC.

This clonotype was detected a few times. The chain recombines TRBV25-1 with TRBJ1-4, with a weak D call TRBD1 (5 bases). With 0 bases removed from V and 11 bases from J, the gap between germline ends came to 13 bases. CDR1 MGHDK and CDR2 SYGVNS come from the germline V gene. This CDR3 has 14 residues. The CDR3 nucleotides read TGTGCCAGCAGTGAATATACAGGCCCAGGGAAACTGTTTTTT. Protein: CASSEYTGPGKLFF.

A remark on this clonotype: Given a much more abundant clone one base away, this may be a read error. The chain joins TRBV29-1 to TRBJ2-7; D might be TRBD1 (5 bases). Germline V gives CDR1 SQVTM, CDR2 ANQGSEA. The CDR3 length is 14 residues. The V end was cut by 7 bases, the J end by 0 bases, with 16 bases between. CDR3 amino acids: CSAQGAANSYEQYF. DNA for the CDR3: TGCAGCGCCCAAGGGGCGGCCAACTCCTACGAGCAGTACTTC.